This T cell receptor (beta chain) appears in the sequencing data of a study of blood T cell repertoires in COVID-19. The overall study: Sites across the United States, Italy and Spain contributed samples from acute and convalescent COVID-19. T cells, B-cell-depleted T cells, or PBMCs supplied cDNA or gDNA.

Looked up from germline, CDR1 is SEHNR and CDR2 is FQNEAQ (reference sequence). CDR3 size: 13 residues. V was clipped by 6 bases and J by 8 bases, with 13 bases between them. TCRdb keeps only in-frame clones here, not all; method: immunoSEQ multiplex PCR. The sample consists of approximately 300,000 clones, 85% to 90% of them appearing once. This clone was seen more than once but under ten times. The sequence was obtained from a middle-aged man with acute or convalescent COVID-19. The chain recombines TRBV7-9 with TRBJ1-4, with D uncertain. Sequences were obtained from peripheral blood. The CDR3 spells CASRERSGEKLFF. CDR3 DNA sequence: TGTGCCAGCAGGGAGAGGTCTGGGGAAAAACTGTTTTTT. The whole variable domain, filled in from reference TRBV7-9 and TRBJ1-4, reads DTGVSQNPRHKITKRGQNVTFRCDPISEHNRLYWYRQTLGQGPEFLTYFQNEAQLEKSRLLSDRFSAERPKGSFSTLEIQRTEQGDSAMYLCASRERSGEKLFFGSGTQLSVL.